Listed here are 2 T cell receptor beta chains from one sample, sequenced in a study of OX40 agonist ivuxolimab in advanced cancers. TCRdb's copy holds only in-frame clones and misses some; the assay was immunoSEQ multiplex PCR. The table has around 62,000 clones, 65% to 85% seen once; the top ten hold almost 4.5%. This material consisted of CD4+ or CD8+ T cells sorted from blood, taken in a trial of the OX40 agonist ivuxolimab. These receptors all stem from an adult with an advanced solid tumor such as melanoma, head and neck, liver or kidney cancer.

V gene TRBV19 combines with J gene TRBJ2-5, with D maybe TRBD1 (6 bases). The CDR3 runs to 11 residues. Trimming took 10 bases from V and 3 from J, leaving 9 bases between them. Germline CDR1 reads LNHDA; CDR2 reads SQIVND (reference sequence). CDR3 coding DNA: TGTGCCACCTACAGGGAAGAGACCCAGTACTTC. Residues: CATYREETQYF.

The chain uses TRBV2 and TRBJ1-2, with TRBD1 identical over 9 bases. V dropped 3 bases and J dropped 8; count of bases not matched to a gene: 4. The CDR3 spans 13 residues. The germline gives CDR1 SNHLY, CDR2 FYNNEI. This CDR3 reads CASSDRTGDGYTF. The DNA of the CDR3 is TGTGCCAGCAGTGACAGGACAGGGGACGGCTACACCTTC.